This passage covers 23 T cell receptor beta chains from one sample sequenced in a study of OX40 agonist ivuxolimab in advanced cancers. TCRdb's table, derived via immunoSEQ multiplex PCR, lists solely in-frame clones and lacks some. This table holds approximately 50,000 clones, roughly 91% found once. Sample: CD4+ or CD8+ T cells sorted from blood, taken in a trial of the OX40 agonist ivuxolimab. These receptor sequences come from an adult with an advanced solid tumor such as melanoma, head and neck, liver or kidney cancer.

This rearrangement joins TRBV18 to TRBJ1-5; D not certain. Germline V lookup: CDR1 KGHSH, CDR2 LQKENI. The CDR3 runs to 14 residues. The V and J ends lost 4 bases and 0 bases respectively, with 7 bases between them. The CDR3 is CASSQGLSNQPQHF. The CDR3 nucleotides are TGTGCCAGCTCACAGGGTCTTAGCAATCAGCCCCAGCATTTT.

In this sample, this clone turned up a few times. J is TRBJ1-1 and V is TRBV11-2; 9 bases are a match to TRBD1. With V trimmed by 7 bases and J by 6 bases, 15 bases remained unmatched. CDR1 SGHAT and CDR2 FQNNGV come from the germline V gene. CDR3 length: 16 amino acids. CDR3 sequence reads: CASNMRTGAGLAEAFF. CDR3 nucleotides: TGTGCCAGCAACATGAGGACAGGGGCAGGGCTGGCTGAAGCTTTCTTT.

The chain carries TRBV27 and TRBJ2-7; D is uncertain. The V gene lost 2 bases and the J gene lost 2 bases, with 7 bases spanning the gap. CDR1 and CDR2 (germline): MNHEY, SMNVEV (reference sequence). CDR3 size: 13 residues. CDR3 sequence: CASSLVATYEQYF. CDR3 DNA sequence: TGTGCCAGCAGTTTAGTCGCAACCTACGAGCAGTACTTC.

Only one count was recorded for this clone. This sequence joins TRBV5-5 and TRBJ2-5; TRBD1 aligns across 8 bases. The junction had 5 bases not matched to a gene; V was cut back by 0 bases and J by 4 bases. The germline V gene has CDR1 SGHKS and CDR2 YYEKEE (reference sequence). The CDR3 loop spans 15 amino acids. CDR3 residues: CASSLVPGGAETQYF. In DNA, the CDR3 is TGTGCCAGCAGCTTGGTACCAGGGGGCGCAGAGACCCAGTACTTC.

The V gene is TRBV30, the J gene TRBJ2-1; 9 bases fit TRBD1. The V segment lost 5 bases and the J segment 4 bases; nucleotides outside the gene matches: 6. This CDR3 has 14 amino acids. Germline V gene sequence: CDR1 GTSNPN, CDR2 SVGIG (reference sequence). The CDR3 DNA reads TGTGCCTGGGAGGCGGACAGGGGTTACAATGAGCAGTTCTTC. Translated, it gives CAWEADRGYNEQFF.

As for this clone: The sample has other DNA sequences that encode this CDR3 too. The CDR3 nucleotides are TGTGCCTGGGGGGGGCTGGGGCACCGTGGCTACACCTTC. Protein product: CAWGGLGHRGYTF. This sequence joins TRBV30 and TRBJ1-2, with D maybe TRBD1 (6 bases). Germline CDR1 reads GTSNPN; CDR2 reads SVGIG (reference sequence). Deletions cut 5 bases from V and 7 bases from J, with 17 bases between. The CDR3 totals 13 residues.

The chain carries TRBV19 and TRBJ2-7, with D possibly being TRBD1 (5 bases). V lost 1 base and J lost 0, with 13 bases in between. CDR3 length: 16 residues. The germline V gene has CDR1 LNHDA and CDR2 SQIVND (reference sequence). The CDR3 DNA reads TGTGCCAGTAGTATAGCTCACCAGGGTCCCTCCTACGAGCAGTACTTC. Translation gives CASSIAHQGPSYEQYF.

CDR3 amino acids: CASSLRPADQETQYF. The CDR3 DNA reads TGTGCCAGCAGCTTGAGACCCGCGGATCAAGAGACCCAGTACTTC. The chain links TRBV5-4 to TRBJ2-5; D is ambiguous. Germline V gene sequence: CDR1 SGHNT, CDR2 YYREEE (reference sequence). CDR3 size: 15 residues. Trimming pared 1 base from V and 2 bases from J, leaving 12 bases between. The variable domain in full, with the rest retrieved from reference TRBV5-4 and TRBJ2-5, is ETGVTQSPTHLIKTRGQQVTLRCSSQSGHNTVSWYQQALGQGPQFIFQYYREEENGRGNFPPRFSGLQFPNYSSELNVNALELDDSALYLCASSLRPADQETQYFGPGTRLLVL.

The genes are TRBV4-3 and TRBJ2-1; D is unclear. The germline V and J ends were trimmed by 0 bases and 4 bases, with 16 bases remaining between them. Germline V gene sequence: CDR1 LGHNA, CDR2 YSLEER. The CDR3 spans 17 residues. The CDR3 loop is CASSQEAGRKFYNEQFF. The CDR3 DNA is TGCGCCAGCAGCCAAGAAGCAGGCAGGAAGTTTTACAATGAGCAGTTCTTC.

This sequence joins TRBV7-3 and TRBJ1-5; 7 bases match TRBD1. Germline V gene lookup returns CDR1 SGHTA and CDR2 FQGTGA. The ends lost 4 bases at V and 2 bases at J; junction bases unmatched: 8. The CDR3 is 16 amino acids. CDR3 residues: CASSSTRTGGNQPQHF. Written as DNA, the CDR3 is TGTGCCAGCAGCTCCACCCGAACAGGGGGCAATCAGCCCCAGCATTTT.

The chain carries TRBV6-5 and TRBJ1-1; D is ambiguous. Trimming removed 5 bases from V and 4 bases from J, with 8 bases in between. CDR3 size: 12 residues. Germline CDR1 is MNHEY and CDR2 is SVGAGI. CDR3 residues: CASSRGGTEAFF. The CDR3 DNA reads as TGTGCCAGCAGTCGAGGTGGCACTGAAGCTTTCTTT.

This clone is deemed medium-sized. J is TRBJ2-6 and V is TRBV5-4, with D hard to call. CDR1 SGHNT and CDR2 YYREEE come from the germline V gene (reference sequence). This CDR3 has 14 amino acids. Trimming shortened V by 4 bases and J by 2 bases, and 7 bases separated the two germline ends. As DNA, the CDR3 is TGTGCCAGCAGCCCCGCCGCTGGGGCCAACGTCCTGACTTTC. It translates to CASSPAAGANVLTF.

V is TRBV11-2 and J is TRBJ1-6, with D unresolved. The germline V and J ends were trimmed by 4 bases and 0 bases, with 13 bases remaining between them. CDR1 is SGHAT, CDR2 FQNNGV, per germline. This CDR3 region has 17 residues. The CDR3 nucleotides read TGTGCCAGCAGCTCAAATACTGTCAGCTCCTATAATTCACCCCTCCACTTT. This sequence encodes CASSSNTVSSYNSPLHF.

This chain uses TRBV6-6 with TRBJ2-5, with 10 bases lining up with TRBD1. J lost 2 bases, V lost 6 bases, and 3 bases had no gene match. The CDR3 extends over 14 amino acids. The V gene's germline CDR1 is MNHNY and CDR2 SVGAGI (reference sequence). CDR3: CASRRQGAQETQYF. The CDR3 DNA is TGTGCCAGCAGGAGACAGGGGGCTCAAGAGACCCAGTACTTC.

The chain uses TRBV7-9 and TRBJ2-1, with 11 bases lining up with TRBD2. This CDR3 has 16 residues. V lost 2 bases, J lost 6 bases, and 6 bases stayed unmatched. Germline V gene sequence: CDR1 SEHNR, CDR2 FQNEAQ (reference sequence). CDR3: CASSLRGTSGFNEQFF. CDR3 DNA sequence: TGTGCCAGCAGCTTAAGAGGGACTAGCGGCTTCAATGAGCAGTTCTTC.

This chain joins TRBV5-1 and TRBJ2-2, with D hard to call. This CDR3 has 14 amino acids. Germline values: CDR1 SGHRS, CDR2 YFSETQ. V lost 4 bases and J 5 bases, leaving 12 bases between the germline ends. CDR3: CASSPVELTGELFF. DNA of the CDR3: TGCGCCAGCAGCCCGGTGGAATTGACCGGGGAGCTGTTTTTT.

This chain uses TRBV5-1 with TRBJ2-3, with 7 bases lining up with TRBD2. V dropped 7 bases and J dropped 3; count of bases not matched to a gene: 17. The CDR3 covers 17 residues. Germline loops: CDR1 SGHRS, CDR2 YFSETQ. The CDR3 nucleotides are TGCGCCAGCCGCAAATCGACTAGCCGCGATATTACAGATACGCAGTATTTT. This encodes CASRKSTSRDITDTQYF.

The J gene is TRBJ2-2, the V gene TRBV2; D remains unclear. The germline V gene has CDR1 SNHLY and CDR2 FYNNEI. V was cut by 4 bases and J by 0 bases, with 9 bases left in between. The CDR3 covers 15 residues. CDR3 residues: CASSAVTTNTGELFF. DNA for the CDR3: TGTGCCAGCAGTGCCGTGACAACGAACACCGGGGAGCTGTTTTTT.

This chain links TRBV18 with TRBJ2-7; 8 bases agree with TRBD1. This CDR3 contains 13 residues. V lost 3 bases, J lost 6 bases, and 4 bases stayed unmatched. The V gene's germline CDR1 is KGHSH and CDR2 LQKENI. Here the CDR3 reads CASSPDRAREQYF. In nucleotides, the CDR3 is TGTGCCAGCTCACCGGACAGGGCACGCGAGCAGTACTTC.

The chain couples TRBV7-7 to TRBJ1-1; D is undetermined. V dropped 1 base and J dropped 1 base, with 4 bases sitting between them. The CDR3 loop spans 13 amino acids. CDR1 SSHAT and CDR2 FNYEAQ come from the germline V gene (reference sequence). Here the CDR3 DNA reads TGTGCCAGCAGCTTAGTCCCGAACACTGAAGCTTTCTTT. It translates to CASSLVPNTEAFF. The full variable domain, with the rest looked up from reference TRBV7-7 and TRBJ1-1, is GAGVSQSPRYKVTKRGQDVTLRCDPISSHATLYWYQQALGQGPEFLTYFNYEAQPDKSGLPSDRFSAERPEGSISTLTIQRTEQRDSAMYRCASSLVPNTEAFFGQGTRLTVV.

The J gene is TRBJ1-1, the V gene TRBV10-1; D perhaps matches TRBD1 (5 bases). CDR1 is WNHNN, CDR2 SYGVQD, per germline (reference sequence). The CDR3 is made up of 14 amino acids. The V and J ends lost 4 bases and 4 bases respectively, with 13 bases between them. The CDR3 region is CASSARVGGTEAFF. The CDR3 nucleotides read TGCGCCAGCAGTGCCAGGGTCGGCGGCACTGAAGCTTTCTTT.

The V gene is TRBV9, the J gene TRBJ1-2, with 10 bases fitting TRBD1. V dropped 2 bases and J dropped 6; count of bases not matched to a gene: 1. In germline, CDR1 is SGDLS, CDR2 YYNGEE. This CDR3 is built from 13 residues. In DNA, the CDR3 is TGTGCCAGCAGCGTTGGGACAGGGGATGGCTACACCTTC. Its translation is CASSVGTGDGYTF.

The chain couples TRBV4-3 to TRBJ1-6; 9 positions match TRBD1. The CDR3 is 15 amino acids. Unmatched junction bases numbered 2, after V lost 0 bases and J lost 8 bases. Per germline, CDR1 LGHNA and CDR2 YSLEER. CDR3 DNA sequence: TGCGCCAGCAGCCAAGATGACAGGGGGGATTCACCCCTCCACTTT. Translating it yields CASSQDDRGDSPLHF.